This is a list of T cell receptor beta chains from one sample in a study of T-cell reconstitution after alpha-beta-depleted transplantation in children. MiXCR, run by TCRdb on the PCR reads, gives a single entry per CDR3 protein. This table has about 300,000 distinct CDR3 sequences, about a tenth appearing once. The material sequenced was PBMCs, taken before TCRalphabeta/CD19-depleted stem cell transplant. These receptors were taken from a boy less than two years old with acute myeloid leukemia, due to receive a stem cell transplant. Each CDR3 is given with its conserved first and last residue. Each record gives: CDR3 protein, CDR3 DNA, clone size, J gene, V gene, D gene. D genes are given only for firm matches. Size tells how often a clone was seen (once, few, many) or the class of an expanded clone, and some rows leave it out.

CDR3aa: CASSGSDSNEQYF; CDR3nt: TGTGCCAGCAGCGGTTCGGACAGCAACGAGCAGTACTTC; abundance: many; j_gene: TRBJ2-7; v_gene: TRBV9; d_gene: .
CDR3aa: CSARDGRGAMNTEAFF; CDR3nt: TGCAGTGCTAGAGATGGTAGAGGGGCTATGAACACTGAAGCTTTCTTT; abundance: few; j_gene: TRBJ1-1; v_gene: TRBV20-1; d_gene: .
CDR3aa: CASSFAGDNQPQHF; CDR3nt: TGTGCCAGCAGCTTCGCAGGGGACAATCAGCCCCAGCATTTT; abundance: many; j_gene: TRBJ1-5; v_gene: TRBV7-6; d_gene: .
CDR3aa: CASSPMNTEAFF; CDR3nt: TGTGCCAGCAGTCCGATGAACACTGAAGCTTTCTTT; abundance: many; j_gene: TRBJ1-1; v_gene: TRBV12-3/TRBV12-4; d_gene: .
CDR3aa: CASSARTTLTDTQYF; CDR3nt: TGTGCCAGCAGCGCGCGGACAACCCTCACAGATACGCAGTATTTT; abundance: .; j_gene: TRBJ2-3; v_gene: TRBV9; d_gene: .
CDR3aa: CSARVPTSGRYTGELFF; CDR3nt: TGCAGTGCTAGAGTTCCGACTAGCGGGAGATACACCGGGGAGCTGTTTTTT; abundance: many; j_gene: TRBJ2-2; v_gene: TRBV20-1; d_gene: TRBD2
CDR3aa: CSVYWMGVLSTEAFF; CDR3nt: TGCAGCGTTTATTGGATGGGGGTTTTGAGCACTGAAGCTTTCTTT; abundance: many; j_gene: TRBJ1-1; v_gene: TRBV29-1; d_gene: .
CDR3aa: CASSQWIGYEQYF; CDR3nt: TGCGCCAGCAGCCAATGGATCGGGTACGAGCAGTACTTC; abundance: many; j_gene: TRBJ2-7; v_gene: TRBV4-3; d_gene: .
CDR3aa: CASSLGREYEQYF; CDR3nt: TGTGCCAGCAGCTTGGGCAGGGAGTACGAGCAGTACTTC; abundance: many; j_gene: TRBJ2-7; v_gene: TRBV13; d_gene: .
CDR3aa: CSVEDQGQGSYEQYF; CDR3nt: TGCAGCGTTGAAGATCAAGGACAGGGCTCCTACGAGCAGTACTTC; abundance: many; j_gene: TRBJ2-7; v_gene: TRBV29-1; d_gene: TRBD1
CDR3aa: CSVMTGVGEKLFF; CDR3nt: TGCAGCGTGATGACAGGGGTCGGTGAAAAACTGTTTTTT; abundance: .; j_gene: TRBJ1-4; v_gene: TRBV29-1; d_gene: TRBD1
CDR3aa: CASSPGGTGNYGYTF; CDR3nt: TGTGCCAGCAGCCCGGGGGGAACGGGCAACTATGGCTACACCTTC; abundance: many; j_gene: TRBJ1-2; v_gene: TRBV5-5; d_gene: .
CDR3aa: CASSFYAGGGEQYF; CDR3nt: TGTGCCAGCAGTTTTTACGCAGGGGGCGGCGAGCAGTACTTC; abundance: many; j_gene: TRBJ2-7; v_gene: TRBV12-3/TRBV12-4; d_gene: TRBD1
CDR3aa: CASSSGIANLNYGYTF; CDR3nt: TGTGCCAGTAGTTCTGGGATCGCCAACCTTAACTATGGCTACACCTTC; abundance: .; j_gene: TRBJ1-2; v_gene: TRBV19; d_gene: .
CDR3aa: CASNLQGFEQFF; CDR3nt: TGTGCCAGCAATCTACAGGGATTTGAGCAGTTCTTC; abundance: many; j_gene: TRBJ2-1; v_gene: TRBV3-1; d_gene: .
CDR3aa: CASSSGAGEETQYF; CDR3nt: TGTGCCAGCAGCTCGGGAGCGGGAGAAGAGACCCAGTACTTC; abundance: .; j_gene: TRBJ2-5; v_gene: TRBV5-6; d_gene: TRBD2
CDR3aa: CASSLIPPRESSGANVLTF; CDR3nt: TGTGCCAGCAGCTTAATACCCCCCAGGGAGAGCTCTGGGGCCAACGTCCTGACTTTC; abundance: many; j_gene: TRBJ2-6; v_gene: TRBV7-3; d_gene: .
CDR3aa: CASTQQGADTQYF; CDR3nt: TGCGCCAGCACCCAACAGGGGGCAGATACGCAGTATTTT; abundance: many; j_gene: TRBJ2-3; v_gene: TRBV5-1; d_gene: TRBD1
CDR3aa: CASSSQGGSSPLHF; CDR3nt: TGCGCCAGCAGCTCGCAGGGGGGGAGTTCACCCCTCCACTTT; abundance: .; j_gene: TRBJ1-6; v_gene: TRBV5-1; d_gene: TRBD1
CDR3aa: CSVLTGEESPLHF; CDR3nt: TGCAGCGTTCTGACAGGGGAAGAATCACCCCTCCACTTT; abundance: many; j_gene: TRBJ1-6; v_gene: TRBV29-1; d_gene: TRBD1
CDR3aa: CSASGQAGWEQFF; CDR3nt: TGCAGTGCTTCGGGACAGGCAGGATGGGAGCAGTTCTTC; abundance: few; j_gene: TRBJ2-1; v_gene: TRBV20-1; d_gene: TRBD1
CDR3aa: CASSDSSGGADTQYF; CDR3nt: TGTGCCAGCAGTGACTCTAGCGGGGGGGCCGATACGCAGTATTTT; abundance: many; j_gene: TRBJ2-3; v_gene: TRBV6-4; d_gene: TRBD2
CDR3aa: CASRRGDQETQYF; CDR3nt: TGCGCCAGCAGGCGGGGGGATCAAGAGACCCAGTACTTC; abundance: many; j_gene: TRBJ2-5; v_gene: TRBV5-1; d_gene: TRBD2
CDR3aa: CASSPPGPLSGANVLTF; CDR3nt: TGTGCCAGCTCACCTCCGGGACCTTTGTCTGGGGCCAACGTCCTGACTTTC; abundance: many; j_gene: TRBJ2-6; v_gene: TRBV18; d_gene: .
CDR3aa: CASSLSVRQGAEAFF; CDR3nt: TGTGCCAGCAGCTTATCGGTCCGGCAGGGCGCTGAAGCTTTCTTT; abundance: many; j_gene: TRBJ1-1; v_gene: TRBV7-3; d_gene: .